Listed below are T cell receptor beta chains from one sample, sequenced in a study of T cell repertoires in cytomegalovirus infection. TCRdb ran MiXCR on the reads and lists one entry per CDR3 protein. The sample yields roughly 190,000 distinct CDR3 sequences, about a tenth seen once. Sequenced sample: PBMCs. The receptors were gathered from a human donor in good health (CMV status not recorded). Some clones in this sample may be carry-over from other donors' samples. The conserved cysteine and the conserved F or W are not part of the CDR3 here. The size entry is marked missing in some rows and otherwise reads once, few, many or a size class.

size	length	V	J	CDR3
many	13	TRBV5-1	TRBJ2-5	ASSLVLVQQETQY
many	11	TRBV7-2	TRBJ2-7	ASCFQSSYEQY
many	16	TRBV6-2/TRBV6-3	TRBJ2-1	ASSSQILRGRAYNEQF
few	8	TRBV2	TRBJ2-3	ASSEVTQY
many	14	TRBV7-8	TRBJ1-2	ASSLGTGLGRYGYT
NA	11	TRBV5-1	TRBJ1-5	ASSPGGEGAQH
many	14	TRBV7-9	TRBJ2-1	ASSIIAGGTYNEQF
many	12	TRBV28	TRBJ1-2	ASWPGQGAFGYT
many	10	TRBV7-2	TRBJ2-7	ASSNPGYEQY
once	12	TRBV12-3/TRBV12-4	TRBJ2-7	ASMRDRGLYEQY
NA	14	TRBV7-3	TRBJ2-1	ASSSGGGSSYNEQF
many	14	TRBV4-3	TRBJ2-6	ASSQEVGTGANVLT
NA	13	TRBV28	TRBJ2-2	ACRGQVGFTGELF
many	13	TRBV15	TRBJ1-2	ATSSGRGGHYGYT
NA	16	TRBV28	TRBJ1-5	ASSLRNYRVTSNQPQH
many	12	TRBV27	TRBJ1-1	ASRLGGFMTEAF
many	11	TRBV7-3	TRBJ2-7	ASSRTAMSEQY
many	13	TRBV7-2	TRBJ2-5	ASSDGWGLLKTQY
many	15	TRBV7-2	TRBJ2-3	ASSPHAAPGGKDTQY
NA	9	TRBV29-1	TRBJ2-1	SVGPRNEQF
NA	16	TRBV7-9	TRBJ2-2	ASSLRVLRPPGTGELF
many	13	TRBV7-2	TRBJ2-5	ASSLLAGGRETQY
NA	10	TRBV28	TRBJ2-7	ASSRQQFEQY
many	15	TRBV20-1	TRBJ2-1	SARDRGSPGFYNEQF
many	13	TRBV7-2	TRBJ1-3	ASSLGGGSGNTIY
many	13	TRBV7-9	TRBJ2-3	ASSLGQTYTDTQY
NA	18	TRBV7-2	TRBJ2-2	ASSLSRLGLAEANTGELF
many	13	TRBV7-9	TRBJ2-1	ASSPPRAGYNEQF
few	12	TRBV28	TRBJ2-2	ASSLDRDGGELF
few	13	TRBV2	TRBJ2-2	ASEQLAGNTGELF
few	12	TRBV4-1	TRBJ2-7	ASSQGGGGYEQY
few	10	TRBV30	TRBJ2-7	AWNSDSYEQY
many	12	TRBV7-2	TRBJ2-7	ASSTRVGSYEQY
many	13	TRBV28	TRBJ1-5	ASSYAGRRNQPQH
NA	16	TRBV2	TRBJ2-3	ASTTSVGADGGTDTQY
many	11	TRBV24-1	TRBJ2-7	ATSEAATYEQY
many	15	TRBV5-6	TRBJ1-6	ASSKGQAGSYNSPLH
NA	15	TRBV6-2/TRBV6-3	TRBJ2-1	ASSYTSGKSSYNEQF
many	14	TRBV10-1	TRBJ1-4	ASSESSLAQREKLF
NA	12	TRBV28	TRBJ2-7	ASSLQGGGYEQY
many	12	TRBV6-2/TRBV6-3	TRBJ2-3	ASSTRAVTDTQY
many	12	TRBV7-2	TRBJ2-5	ASSSGTRQETQY
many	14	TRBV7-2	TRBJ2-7	ASSLPRGTYTYEQY
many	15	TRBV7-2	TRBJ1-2	ASSTRNQGSTLYGYT
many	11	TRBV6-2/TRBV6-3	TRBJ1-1	ASIPSGAREAF
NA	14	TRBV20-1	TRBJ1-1	SARNPLTPMNTEAF
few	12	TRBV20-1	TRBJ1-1	SASTGGFDTEAF
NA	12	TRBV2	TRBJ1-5	AIAGDRSNQPQH
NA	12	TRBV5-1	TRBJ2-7	ASSLDGTPREQY
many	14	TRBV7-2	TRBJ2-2	ASSLELAANTGELF
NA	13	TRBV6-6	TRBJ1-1	ASSGQGGSNTEAF